The source of this TCR beta chain is a study of OX40 agonist ivuxolimab in advanced cancers. Study-level background: Across the patients, intravenous ivuxolimab was delivered every 2 weeks at 0.01 to 10 mg/kg. A male proportion of around 86% was recorded, with mean age approximately 57 years and range roughly 23 to 79.

Profiled with immunoSEQ multiplex PCR; TCRdb holds only in-frame clones, not every one. Found here are about 42,000 clones, about 87% of them singletons; the top ten hold about 5.5%. The V gene lost 3 bases and the J gene lost 3 bases, with 15 bases spanning the gap. CDR1 and CDR2 from the germline V gene are KGHSH and LQKENI. CDR3 length: 15 residues. Details on this clone: Its antigen is not identified.

Study-wide points: Individuals who were partial responders at 0.1-3.0 mg/kg had clonal expansion that ranked among the lowest. Low normalized T-cell clonal expansion also characterized some of the nonresponders.

This clonotype was obtained from an adult with an advanced solid tumor such as melanoma, head and neck, liver or kidney cancer. The V gene is TRBV18, the J gene TRBJ2-7; D possibly corresponds to TRBD1 (6 bases). The material was CD4+ or CD8+ T cells sorted from blood, obtained in a trial of the OX40 agonist ivuxolimab. This CDR3 is CASSPAQGNNYEQYF. The CDR3 nucleotides are TGTGCCAGCTCACCCGCACAGGGTAACAACTACGAGCAGTACTTC.